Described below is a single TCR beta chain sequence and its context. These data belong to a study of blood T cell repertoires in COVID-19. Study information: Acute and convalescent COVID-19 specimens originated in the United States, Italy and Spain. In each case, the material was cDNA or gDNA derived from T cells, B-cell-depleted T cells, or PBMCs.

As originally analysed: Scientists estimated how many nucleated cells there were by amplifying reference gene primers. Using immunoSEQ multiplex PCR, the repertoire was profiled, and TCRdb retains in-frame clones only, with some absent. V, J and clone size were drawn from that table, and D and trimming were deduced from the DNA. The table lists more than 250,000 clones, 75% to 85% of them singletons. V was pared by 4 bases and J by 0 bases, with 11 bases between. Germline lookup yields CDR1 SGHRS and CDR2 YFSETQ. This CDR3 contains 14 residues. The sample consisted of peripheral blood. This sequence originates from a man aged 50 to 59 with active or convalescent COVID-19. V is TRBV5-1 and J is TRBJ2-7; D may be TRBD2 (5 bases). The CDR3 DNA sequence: TGCGCCAGCAGCAAGGACTTAATCTCCTACGAGCAGTACTTC. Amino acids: CASSKDLISYEQYF.